A selection of T cell receptor beta chains follows, all from one sample in a study of CD8 T cells in Susac syndrome. MiXCR, run by TCRdb on the immunoSEQ multiplex PCR reads, gives a single entry per CDR3 protein. The table includes about 300,000 distinct CDR3 sequences, more than 75% detected once. Sequences were obtained from CD8+ T cells from PBMCs. These TCRs come from a human donor with multiple sclerosis. CDR3s include the opening cysteine and the closing phenylalanine or tryptophan. The order of the fields is J gene, CDR3 length, clone size, D gene, V gene, CDR3 protein, CDR3 DNA. The D gene is left open where the match is weak. Size values are once, few and many counts, or a class for expanded clones, and some rows have none.

J gene: TRBJ1-3
CDR3 length: 13
clone size: -
D gene: -
V gene: TRBV23-1
CDR3 protein: CASKTGPGNTIYF
CDR3 DNA: TGCGCCAGCAAAACAGGGCCCGGAAACACCATATATTTT

J gene: TRBJ2-5
CDR3 length: 10
clone size: -
D gene: -
V gene: TRBV5-1
CDR3 protein: CASSFRTQYF
CDR3 DNA: TGCGCCAGCAGCTTCCGGACCCAGTACTTC

J gene: TRBJ2-6
CDR3 length: 20
clone size: -
D gene: TRBD1
V gene: TRBV23-1
CDR3 protein: CASSLPTGGARRAGANVLTF
CDR3 DNA: TGCGCCAGCAGTTTACCCACAGGGGGCGCGCGTCGAGCTGGGGCCAACGTCCTGACTTTC

J gene: TRBJ2-5
CDR3 length: 15
clone size: -
D gene: -
V gene: TRBV28
CDR3 protein: CASAWGWKRKETQYF
CDR3 DNA: TGTGCCAGCGCCTGGGGGTGGAAGCGGAAAGAGACCCAGTACTTC

J gene: TRBJ1-1
CDR3 length: 15
clone size: -
D gene: -
V gene: TRBV3-1
CDR3 protein: CASSPARQFNTEAFF
CDR3 DNA: TGTGCCAGCAGCCCCGCCAGGCAGTTTAACACTGAAGCTTTCTTT

J gene: TRBJ1-2
CDR3 length: 15
clone size: -
D gene: -
V gene: TRBV29-1
CDR3 protein: CSVADLRGRNYGYTF
CDR3 DNA: TGCAGCGTTGCGGATCTTCGGGGCCGTAACTATGGCTACACCTTC

J gene: TRBJ1-2
CDR3 length: 15
clone size: few
D gene: -
V gene: TRBV6-2/TRBV6-3
CDR3 protein: CASSPLAWANYGYTF
CDR3 DNA: TGTGCCAGCAGCCCCCTGGCGTGGGCTAACTATGGCTACACCTTC

J gene: TRBJ2-2
CDR3 length: 16
clone size: -
D gene: TRBD1
V gene: TRBV5-4
CDR3 protein: CASSLGGQGYTGELFF
CDR3 DNA: TGTGCCAGCAGCTTGGGAGGACAGGGGTACACCGGGGAGCTGTTTTTT

J gene: TRBJ2-7
CDR3 length: 15
clone size: -
D gene: TRBD2
V gene: TRBV4-1
CDR3 protein: CASSQSGSGKTQQYF
CDR3 DNA: TGCGCCAGCAGCCAAAGTGGTAGCGGGAAGACTCAGCAGTACTTC

J gene: TRBJ2-1
CDR3 length: 15
clone size: -
D gene: TRBD2
V gene: TRBV5-6
CDR3 protein: CASSPPGLASDEQFF
CDR3 DNA: TGTGCCAGCAGCCCACCGGGACTAGCATCCGATGAGCAGTTCTTC

J gene: TRBJ2-7
CDR3 length: 12
clone size: -
D gene: -
V gene: TRBV29-1
CDR3 protein: CSVEKGFDEQYF
CDR3 DNA: TGCAGCGTTGAAAAGGGGTTCGACGAGCAGTACTTC

J gene: TRBJ2-3
CDR3 length: 18
clone size: -
D gene: -
V gene: TRBV19
CDR3 protein: CASSIGTERPSSTDTQYF
CDR3 DNA: TGTGCCAGTAGTATCGGGACTGAAAGGCCCTCTAGCACAGATACGCAGTATTTT

J gene: TRBJ2-7
CDR3 length: 15
clone size: -
D gene: TRBD2
V gene: TRBV30
CDR3 protein: CAWSLLAEGVYEQYF
CDR3 DNA: TGTGCCTGGAGCCTACTAGCGGAGGGGGTCTACGAGCAGTACTTC

J gene: TRBJ2-1
CDR3 length: 14
clone size: -
D gene: TRBD2
V gene: TRBV7-2
CDR3 protein: CASSPIAGYNEQFF
CDR3 DNA: TGTGCCAGCAGCCCCATAGCGGGTTACAATGAGCAGTTCTTC

J gene: TRBJ2-7
CDR3 length: 14
clone size: -
D gene: -
V gene: TRBV27
CDR3 protein: CASSLATGGYEQYF
CDR3 DNA: TGTGCCAGCAGTTTAGCGACAGGAGGATACGAGCAGTACTTC

J gene: TRBJ2-7
CDR3 length: 12
clone size: -
D gene: -
V gene: TRBV30
CDR3 protein: CAWMRSSYEQYF
CDR3 DNA: TGTGCCTGGATGCGGAGCTCCTACGAGCAGTACTTC

J gene: TRBJ1-1
CDR3 length: 14
clone size: -
D gene: TRBD1
V gene: TRBV7-3
CDR3 protein: CASSLVGGGDEAFF
CDR3 DNA: TGTGCCAGCAGCTTAGTAGGAGGGGGCGATGAAGCTTTCTTT

J gene: TRBJ2-2
CDR3 length: 17
clone size: -
D gene: -
V gene: TRBV9
CDR3 protein: CASSAPAGSPSTGELFF
CDR3 DNA: TGTGCCAGCAGCGCCCCCGCGGGTTCCCCCTCCACCGGGGAGCTGTTTTTT

J gene: TRBJ2-3
CDR3 length: 16
clone size: -
D gene: TRBD2
V gene: TRBV20-1
CDR3 protein: CSARDRIAGESDTQYF
CDR3 DNA: TGCAGTGCTAGAGATCGGATAGCGGGAGAGTCAGATACGCAGTATTTT

J gene: TRBJ2-1
CDR3 length: 15
clone size: -
D gene: TRBD1
V gene: TRBV6-5
CDR3 protein: CASSYDDRGGNEQFF
CDR3 DNA: TGTGCCAGCAGTTACGATGACAGGGGCGGCAATGAGCAGTTCTTC

J gene: TRBJ2-5
CDR3 length: 15
clone size: -
D gene: -
V gene: TRBV28
CDR3 protein: CASSFSTGGEETQYF
CDR3 DNA: TGTGCCAGCAGTTTCTCAACAGGGGGGGAAGAGACCCAGTACTTC

J gene: TRBJ2-5
CDR3 length: 14
clone size: once
D gene: -
V gene: TRBV6-2/TRBV6-3
CDR3 protein: CASSYFTVQETQYF
CDR3 DNA: TGTGCCAGCAGTTACTTCACAGTCCAAGAGACCCAGTACTTC

J gene: TRBJ2-1
CDR3 length: 13
clone size: -
D gene: TRBD1
V gene: TRBV29-1
CDR3 protein: CSVEGTVPNEQFF
CDR3 DNA: TGCAGCGTTGAGGGGACAGTCCCCAATGAGCAGTTCTTC

J gene: TRBJ1-1
CDR3 length: 15
clone size: -
D gene: -
V gene: TRBV7-9
CDR3 protein: CASSPLKGMNTEAFF
CDR3 DNA: TGTGCCAGCAGCCCCTTAAAGGGGATGAACACTGAAGCTTTCTTT

J gene: TRBJ2-4
CDR3 length: 17
clone size: -
D gene: -
V gene: TRBV9
CDR3 protein: CASSAGGGTGSKNIQYF
CDR3 DNA: TGTGCCAGCAGCGCTGGGGGCGGGACGGGGTCCAAAAACATTCAGTACTTC

J gene: TRBJ2-1
CDR3 length: 15
clone size: -
D gene: -
V gene: TRBV3-1
CDR3 protein: CASSQEPEVYNEQFF
CDR3 DNA: TGTGCCAGCAGCCAAGAGCCAGAAGTCTACAATGAGCAGTTCTTC

J gene: TRBJ2-7
CDR3 length: 15
clone size: -
D gene: TRBD1
V gene: TRBV27
CDR3 protein: CASSPRDRGSYEQYF
CDR3 DNA: TGTGCCAGCAGTCCTCGGGACAGGGGATCTTACGAGCAGTACTTC

J gene: TRBJ1-1
CDR3 length: 18
clone size: -
D gene: TRBD1
V gene: TRBV7-6
CDR3 protein: CASSLDGTGKKQNTEAFF
CDR3 DNA: TGTGCCAGCAGCTTAGATGGGACAGGGAAGAAACAAAACACTGAAGCTTTCTTT

J gene: TRBJ2-7
CDR3 length: 14
clone size: few
D gene: -
V gene: TRBV9
CDR3 protein: CASSVGGATYEQYF
CDR3 DNA: TGTGCCAGCAGCGTAGGGGGAGCTACCTACGAGCAGTACTTC

J gene: TRBJ2-3
CDR3 length: 12
clone size: -
D gene: -
V gene: TRBV7-9
CDR3 protein: CASDGSTDTQYF
CDR3 DNA: TGTGCCTCGGACGGTAGCACAGATACGCAGTATTTT